These 29 T cell receptor beta chains were all obtained from the same sample, sequenced in a study of regulatory T cells in long-lasting Graves disease. Time point: newly diagnosed GD, antithyroid drugs for less than 3 months. The TCR library was prepared using RNA isolated from PBMCs. Investigators prepared the TCR beta libraries by applying iRepertoire HTBI primers and Arm-PCR of CDR3 regions. MiXCR was run by TCRdb on the multiplex PCR reads, yielding one entry per CDR3 protein. The top ten clones hold approximately 20% of a sample with a few hundred thousand distinct CDR3 sequences, 12% of them seen once. The same data also contributed to another study, on T cells in Graves' hyperthyroidism and ophthalmopathy.

The material was peripheral blood mononuclear cells (PBMCs), obtained at new diagnosis, from a patient treated with antithyroid drugs. Receptors were obtained from a woman between 18 and 30 years old with Graves disease.

The sample holds many counts of this clonotype. The chain's CDR3 is CASSLDDGRATEAFF. CDR3 nucleotides: TGTGCCAGCAGTTTAGACGACGGCCGAGCCACTGAAGCTTTCTTT. This chain uses TRBV12-3 or TRBV12-4 with TRBJ1-1, with D unresolved. Trimming left V 1 base short and J 4 bases short, with 13 bases between. The CDR3 spans 15 residues.

Of note for this clonotype: This may be a read error: a much more frequent sequence differs by one nucleotide. The genes are TRBV9 and TRBJ1-4; D is perhaps TRBD1 (6 bases). The CDR3 sequence is 12 residues long. V was cut by 5 bases and J by 14 bases, with 16 bases left in between. The germline V gene encodes CDR1 SGDLS and CDR2 YYNGEE. The CDR3 nucleotides read TGTGCCAGCAGGGGGGGGGGGCCTCTCCTGTTTTTT. The encoded protein is CASRGGGPLLFF.

This clonotype was recorded at least ten times. The V call is TRBV28, the J call TRBJ1-2; 8 bases align to TRBD1. The CDR3 is 15 residues long. In germline, CDR1 is MDHEN, CDR2 SYDVKM. The V and J ends lost 1 base and 3 bases, in that order; junction bases with no gene match: 4. CDR3 coding DNA: TGTGCCAGCAGTTTATTTGGGGACAGGTACTATGGCTACACCTTC. Translating it yields CASSLFGDRYYGYTF.

The V gene is TRBV7-2, the J gene TRBJ2-3, with TRBD2 identical over 13 bases. Germline V gene lookup returns CDR1 SGHTA and CDR2 FQGNSA. Germline trimming cut 5 bases from V and 1 base from J; bases unmatched to any gene: 9. This CDR3 is 18 amino acids long. The CDR3 here is CASSATSGGAFGTDTQYF. Written as DNA, the CDR3 is TGTGCCAGCAGCGCCACTAGCGGGGGGGCCTTTGGCACAGATACGCAGTATTTT.

This clonotype was recorded many times. The J gene is TRBJ2-1, the V gene TRBV12-3 or TRBV12-4, with D perhaps given as TRBD1 or TRBD2 (5 bases each). The CDR3 runs 19 residues. V gave up 8 bases and J gave up 9 bases, with 35 bases separating them. The CDR3 DNA reads as TGTGCCAGCTCCTCCACTTGGGGGAGTGATAGTGGTGATAGTGGTGAGCAGTTCTTC. It codes for CASSSTWGSDSGDSGEQFF.

At least ten counts were recorded for this clonotype. The gene calls are TRBV20-1 and TRBJ2-2; D perhaps matches TRBD2 (6 bases). CDR1 is DFQATT, CDR2 SNEGSKA, per germline (reference sequence). The CDR3 loop spans 12 amino acids. Trimming stripped 7 bases from V and 8 bases from J, with 14 bases between. Here the CDR3 reads CSGGAGAGELFF. Written as DNA, the CDR3 is TGCAGTGGCGGGGCGGGCGCTGGGGAGCTGTTTTTT.

On this clonotype: This sequence is one base from a far larger clone and is likely a read error. This sequence joins TRBV12-3 or TRBV12-4 and TRBJ1-6; 7 nucleotides match TRBD1. The CDR3 is made up of 15 amino acids. In DNA, the CDR3 is TGTACCAGCAGGGCAGGGGGTTCATATAATTCACCCCTCCACTTT. Translated, it gives CTSRAGGSYNSPLHF.

J is TRBJ2-2 and V is TRBV28; D possibly matches TRBD1 or TRBD2 (5 bases each). CDR3 length: 19 residues. CDR1 and CDR2 (germline): MDHEN, SYDVKM. The V end lost 7 bases, the J end lost 1 base, and 25 bases lay between the germline ends. The CDR3, as DNA: TGTGCCAGCACCAATCCCGGGGCGACCGGGCCCAGGAACACCGGGGAGCTGTTTTTT. Translating gives CASTNPGATGPRNTGELFF.

In this sample, this clonotype turned up many times. The chain is built from TRBV12-3 or TRBV12-4 and TRBJ2-1; 9 positions agree with TRBD2. The CDR3 is 20 residues long. Trimming cost V 5 bases and J 0 bases; bases outside gene matches: 17. CDR3 sequence (DNA): TGTGCCAGCAGTGGGAATCCGGGACTAGCCATGATGAGCTCCTACAATGAGCAGTTCTTC. It specifies CASSGNPGLAMMSSYNEQFF.

At least ten counts were recorded for this clonotype. This chain links TRBV12-3 or TRBV12-4 with TRBJ1-1; D is uncertain. V was clipped by 5 bases and J by 2 bases, with 9 bases between them. The CDR3 spans 13 residues. In DNA form, the CDR3 reads TGTGCCAGCAGTCCCGGACCCAACACTGAAGCTTTCTTT. Its translation is CASSPGPNTEAFF.

This clonotype was detected a few times. The V gene is TRBV28, the J gene TRBJ2-2; D assignment may be TRBD1 or TRBD2 (5 bases each). The germline gives CDR1 MDHEN, CDR2 SYDVKM. The ends were cut back, 8 bases at V and 0 bases at J, with 7 bases in the middle. The CDR3 consists of 13 residues. CDR3 DNA sequence: TGTGCCAGCGTGGGGGCGAACACCGGGGAGCTGTTTTTT. Protein: CASVGANTGELFF.

About this clonotype: A much larger clonotype is one base distant, so this may be a read error. CDR3 nucleotide sequence: TGTGCCAGCTCACCGGGACCTAGGACGTATGGCTACACCTTC. This gives the protein CASSPGPRTYGYTF. The rearrangement links TRBV18 to TRBJ1-2; D is perhaps TRBD1 (5 bases). Germline CDR1 and CDR2: KGHSH and LQKENI. CDR3 size: 14 residues. The ends were cut back, 3 bases at V and 5 bases at J, with 13 bases in the middle.

Ten or more counts support this clonotype. J is TRBJ2-2 and V is TRBV7-9; 14 positions match TRBD2. This CDR3 contains 16 residues. The V gene's germline CDR1 is SEHNR and CDR2 FQNEAQ (reference sequence). With 5 bases clipped from V and 6 bases from J, the junction kept 5 bases outside the gene matches. DNA of the CDR3: TGTGCCAGCAGCACGGGACTAGCGGGAGTTGCCGGGGAGCTGTTTTTT. As protein: CASSTGLAGVAGELFF.

Notes on this clonotype: This may be a read error, as it is one base from a much larger clone. This sequence joins TRBV7-3 and TRBJ2-2, with 8 bases matching TRBD1. The junction had 16 bases not matched to a gene; V was cut back by 3 bases and J by 7 bases. This CDR3 is 18 amino acids long. Germline V CDR1 and CDR2: SGHTA, FQGTGA. CDR3 sequence reads: CASSFWPQGRGRGGELFF. In DNA form, the CDR3 reads TGTGCCAGCAGCTTTTGGCCCCAGGGCAGGGGGCGCGGCGGGGAGCTGTTTTTT.

The chain couples TRBV2 to TRBJ2-5; 8 nucleotides line up with TRBD2. The CDR3 extends over 14 amino acids. Germline CDR1 SNHLY, CDR2 FYNNEI. V was pared by 6 bases and J by 3 bases, with 6 bases of the junction left unmatched. In nucleotides, the CDR3 is TGTGCCAGCAGAAGCGGGGGCTACGAAGAGACCCAGTACTTC. Translating gives CASRSGGYEETQYF.

V is TRBV10-3 and J is TRBJ2-1; tentative D call: TRBD1 (6 bases). The germline gives CDR1 ENHRY, CDR2 SYGVKD. The CDR3 totals 16 residues. V lost 2 bases and J 12 bases, leaving 23 bases between the germline ends. The CDR3 here is CAISENYGKNRVRQFF. DNA of the CDR3: TGTGCCATCAGTGAGAATTATGGGAAGAACAGGGTTAGGCAGTTCTTC.

This clonotype appeared many times. The rearrangement uses TRBV7-2 and TRBJ2-2; 7 nucleotides line up with TRBD1. The V gene end was trimmed by 2 bases and the J gene end by 3 bases; junction bases not matched to a gene: 6. This CDR3 has 16 residues. The germline gives CDR1 SGHTA, CDR2 FQGNSA. The CDR3 reads CASSLPNRGHTGELFF. The CDR3 region has the DNA TGTGCCAGCAGCTTACCCAACAGGGGCCACACCGGGGAGCTGTTTTTT.

This rearrangement joins TRBV6-5 to TRBJ2-5, with D perhaps matching TRBD1 (6 bases). CDR3 length: 17 amino acids. Germline assignment: CDR1 MNHEY and CDR2 SVGAGI. With 4 bases removed from V and 0 bases from J, the gap between germline ends came to 18 bases. The chain's CDR3 is CASSFTGQRQDQETQYF. CDR3 in DNA: TGTGCCAGCAGTTTTACCGGACAGAGACAAGACCAAGAGACCCAGTACTTC.

This clonotype was observed at least ten times. V and J are TRBV9 and TRBJ1-1; no firm D call. V was shortened by 0 bases and J by 5 bases, with 5 bases between the two germline ends. From germline, CDR1 is SGDLS and CDR2 YYNGEE. The length of the CDR3 is 12 residues. In DNA form, the CDR3 reads TGTGCCAGCAGCGTAGGGCAGACTGAAGCTTTCTTT. This encodes CASSVGQTEAFF.

This clonotype was seen repeatedly, ten times or more. The CDR3 spells CATSRERQFTGELFF. In DNA, the CDR3 is TGTGCCACCAGCAGAGAAAGACAGTTTACTGGGGAGCTGTTTTTT. The chain has TRBV15 and TRBJ2-2; D might be TRBD1 (5 bases). The CDR3 extends over 15 amino acids. Trimming took off 0 bases at V and 8 bases at J, with 13 bases between the two ends. CDR1 and CDR2 (germline): LNHNV, YYDKDF (reference sequence).

The sample holds many counts of this clonotype. CDR3 nucleotide sequence: TGTGCCAGCAGCCGGCTGGCGGCCTACAATGAGCAGTTCTTC. Protein product: CASSRLAAYNEQFF. The chain links TRBV14 to TRBJ2-1; D unresolved. This CDR3 has 14 amino acids. V was pared by 4 bases and J by 2 bases, with 9 bases between. Germline CDR1 reads SGHDN; CDR2 reads FVKESK.

This clonotype was recorded at least ten times. This chain connects TRBV10-3 to TRBJ1-2; possibly TRBD1 for D (6 bases). V lost 5 bases to trimming and J lost 4 bases, with 17 bases between them. The CDR3 length is 15 residues. Germline V gene lookup returns CDR1 ENHRY and CDR2 SYGVKD. The CDR3 sequence: CAISYSGGHAYGYTF. Written as DNA, the CDR3 is TGTGCCATCAGTTATAGCGGGGGGCACGCCTATGGCTACACCTTC.

This clonotype was seen repeatedly, ten times or more. The chain combines TRBV20-1 with TRBJ1-6; weak D call: TRBD1 (6 bases). With 6 bases removed from V and 8 bases from J, the gap between germline ends came to 14 bases. The germline gives CDR1 DFQATT, CDR2 SNEGSKA (reference sequence). The CDR3 totals 13 residues. The CDR3 DNA reads TGCAGTGCCTCACAGGGAGTCGATTCACCCCTCCACTTT. Protein: CSASQGVDSPLHF.

Ten or more counts support this clonotype. This rearrangement joins TRBV28 to TRBJ1-1; D is uncertain. This CDR3 region has 13 residues. Trimming pared 6 bases from V and 8 bases from J, leaving 16 bases between. Germline values: CDR1 MDHEN, CDR2 SYDVKM. CDR3 protein: CASSLAVLTEAFF. The CDR3 DNA follows: TGTGCCAGCAGCCTAGCGGTCTTGACGGAAGCTTTCTTT. Full variable domain (outside the CDR3, taken from reference TRBV28 and TRBJ1-1): DVKVTQSSRYLVKRTGEKVFLECVQDMDHENMFWYRQDPGLGLRLIYFSYDVKMKEKGDIPEGYSVSREKKERFSLILESASTNQTSMYLCASSLAVLTEAFFGQGTRLTVV.

This clonotype was seen more than once but under ten times. J is TRBJ1-1 and V is TRBV24-1, with 7 bases identical to TRBD1. V lost 7 bases, J lost 4 bases, and 5 bases stayed unmatched. Germline CDR1 and CDR2: KGHDR and SFDVKD. The CDR3 runs to 13 residues. The CDR3 DNA is TGTGCCACCAGAAGACAGGGAGGCACTGAAGCTTTCTTT. The encoded protein is CATRRQGGTEAFF.

This clonotype was counted ten times or more. V is TRBV20-1 and J is TRBJ2-7; D might be TRBD1 (7 bases). Germline loops: CDR1 DFQATT, CDR2 SNEGSKA (reference sequence). The V and J ends lost 0 bases and 5 bases respectively, with 14 bases between them. The CDR3 totals 14 residues. In DNA, the CDR3 is TGCAGTGCTAGAGATCAGGAGGGGGCCCACGAGCAGTACTTC. Translating it yields CSARDQEGAHEQYF.

This clonotype was detected a few times. This chain connects TRBV5-5 to TRBJ2-1; D gene uncertain. V was pared by 4 bases and J by 4 bases, with 12 bases between. Germline V gives CDR1 SGHKS, CDR2 YYEKEE (reference sequence). This CDR3 is 14 amino acids long. CDR3 sequence reads: CASSPRSRYNEQFF. DNA of the CDR3: TGTGCCAGCAGCCCCCGTTCGCGGTACAATGAGCAGTTCTTC.

This clonotype was detected ten times or more. The rearrangement links TRBV6-5 to TRBJ1-2, with unresolved D. This CDR3 contains 12 residues. Germline CDR1 and CDR2: MNHEY and SVGAGI. V shed 0 bases and J shed 7 bases, with 6 bases lying between them. As DNA, the CDR3 is TGTGCCAGCAGTTACTCCCGGCTTGGCTACACCTTC. It is translated as CASSYSRLGYTF.

This clonotype was detected a few times. V is TRBV29-1 and J is TRBJ2-2; D might be TRBD2 (6 bases). Germline V CDR1 and CDR2: SQVTM, ANQGSEA. CDR3 length equals 15 residues. Trimming removed 6 bases from V and 0 bases from J, with 14 bases in between. The CDR3 region is CSVGRRESNTGELFF. For the CDR3, the DNA is TGCAGCGTCGGGAGACGGGAATCGAACACCGGGGAGCTGTTTTTT.